This record concerns one TCR beta chain sequence. What it recognizes is unknown. The source of the sample is a study of T cells in narcolepsy. Whole-study context: Patients with NT1 or NT2 and healthy control donors were enrolled. Study observations and caveats: Autoreactive clone sequences were missing from some blood memory CD4+ repertoires. Blood of same and different patients, but not healthy controls, reportedly held recurring autoreactive clonotypes. HCRT-specific and TRIB2-specific autoreactive clonotypes appeared among same-patient CSF and blood CD4+ clonotypes.

Germline CDR1 SGHTA, CDR2 FQGNSA. V lost 1 base to trimming and J lost 0 bases; unmatched junction nucleotides: 11. This CDR3 region has 18 residues. Profiling relied on immunoSEQ multiplex PCR, and the TCRdb table lists in-frame clones only, not all of them. Of 25,000 to 30,000 clones detected, about four fifths appear once; the ten largest clones hold roughly 0.99%. Input material: CD45RA- memory CD4+ T cells from PBMCs. The sequence derives from a human donor with narcolepsy. The genes are TRBV7-2 and TRBJ2-7; TRBD2 matches 8 bases. CDR3 amino acids: CASSLEFAGGLRSYEQYF. The CDR3 nucleotides read TGTGCCAGCAGCTTAGAATTTGCGGGGGGCCTCCGCTCCTACGAGCAGTACTTC.